This TCR beta chain emerged from a study of cytomegalovirus exposure and HLA in healthy donors. The V gene lost 1 base and the J gene lost 0 bases, with 10 bases spanning the gap. The CDR3 totals 16 residues. CDR1 and CDR2 (germline): SGHTA, FQGNSA. Study results and limitations: The tendency of first-cohort TCR clusters to co-occur in the 120 or so validation repertoires emerged from a later analysis. With high specificity and sensitivity, the classifier reportedly diagnosed cytomegalovirus status. Generally TCR sequences proved uncommon, though certain public TCRs appeared in numerous donors.

Only in-frame clones appear in the TCRdb table, and some are missing; sequencing was by immunoSEQ multiplex PCR. The sample includes roughly 300,000 clones, around 86% of them seen just once. Comments on this clone: Its antigen is as yet unknown.

The rearrangement joins TRBV7-2 to TRBJ1-5, with D maybe TRBD1 (5 bases). This sequence originates from a young woman in good health and CMV-seronegative. Sequences were obtained from PBMCs. DNA of the CDR3: TGTGCCAGCAGCTTAGGGGTGGGGCATAGCAATCAGCCCCAGCATTTT. Its translation is CASSLGVGHSNQPQHF. The full variable domain, its missing parts supplied by reference TRBV7-2 and TRBJ1-5, is GAGVSQSPSNKVTEKGKDVELRCDPISGHTALYWYRQSLGQGLEFLIYFQGNSAPDKSGLPSDRFSAERTGGSVSTLTIQRTQQEDSAVYLCASSLGVGHSNQPQHFGDGTRLSIL.